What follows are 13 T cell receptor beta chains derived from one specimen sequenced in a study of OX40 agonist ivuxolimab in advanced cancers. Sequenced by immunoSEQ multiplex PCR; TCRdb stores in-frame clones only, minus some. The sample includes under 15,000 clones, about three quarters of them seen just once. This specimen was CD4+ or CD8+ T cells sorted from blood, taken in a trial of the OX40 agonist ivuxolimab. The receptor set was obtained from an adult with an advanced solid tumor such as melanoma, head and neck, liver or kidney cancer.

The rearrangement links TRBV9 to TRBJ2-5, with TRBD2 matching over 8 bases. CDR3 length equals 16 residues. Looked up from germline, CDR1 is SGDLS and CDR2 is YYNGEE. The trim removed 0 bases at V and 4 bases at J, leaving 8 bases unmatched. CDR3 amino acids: CASSVELSGSSETQYF. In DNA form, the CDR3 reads TGTGCCAGCAGCGTAGAACTAAGCGGGAGCTCAGAGACCCAGTACTTC.

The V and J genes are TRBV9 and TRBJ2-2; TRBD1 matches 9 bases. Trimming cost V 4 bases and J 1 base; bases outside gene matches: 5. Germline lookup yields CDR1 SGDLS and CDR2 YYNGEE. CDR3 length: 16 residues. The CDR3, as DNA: TGTGCCAGCAGCACTCCGGGACAGGGGAACACCGGGGAGCTGTTTTTT. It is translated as CASSTPGQGNTGELFF.

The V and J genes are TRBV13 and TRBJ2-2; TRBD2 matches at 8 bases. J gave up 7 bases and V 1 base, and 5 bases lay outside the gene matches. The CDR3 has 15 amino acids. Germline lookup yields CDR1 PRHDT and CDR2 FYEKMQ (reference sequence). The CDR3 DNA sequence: TGTGCCAGCAGCTTAGCGGAGCGGGGGATCGGGGAGCTGTTTTTT. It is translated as CASSLAERGIGELFF.

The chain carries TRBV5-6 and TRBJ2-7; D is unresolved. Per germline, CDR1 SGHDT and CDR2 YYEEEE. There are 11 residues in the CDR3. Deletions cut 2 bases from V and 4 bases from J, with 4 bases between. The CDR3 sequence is CASSLGYEQYF. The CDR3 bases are TGTGCCAGCAGCTTAGGGTACGAGCAGTACTTC.

The CDR3 protein is CASSEGPGGGVEQYF. CDR3 sequence (DNA): TGTGCCAGCAGCGAGGGCCCAGGGGGTGGGGTCGAGCAGTACTTC. V usage is TRBV5-5 and J usage is TRBJ2-7, with 7 positions matching TRBD1. The CDR3 covers 15 residues. Germline loops: CDR1 SGHKS, CDR2 YYEKEE (reference sequence). The junction had 13 bases not matched to a gene; V was cut back by 4 bases and J by 6 bases. Full variable domain (missing parts from reference TRBV5-5 and TRBJ2-7): DAGVTQSPTHLIKTRGQQVTLRCSPISGHKSVSWYQQVLGQGPQFIFQYYEKEERGRGNFPDRFSARQFPNYSSELNVNALLLGDSALYLCASSEGPGGGVEQYFGPGTRLTVT.

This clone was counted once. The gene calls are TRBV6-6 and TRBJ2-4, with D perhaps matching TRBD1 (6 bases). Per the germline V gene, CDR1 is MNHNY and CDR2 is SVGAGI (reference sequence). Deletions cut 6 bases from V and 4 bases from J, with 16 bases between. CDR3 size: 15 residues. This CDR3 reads CASSSRDTAKNIQYF. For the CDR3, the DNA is TGTGCCAGCAGCTCTCGGGACACGGCAAAAAACATTCAGTACTTC.

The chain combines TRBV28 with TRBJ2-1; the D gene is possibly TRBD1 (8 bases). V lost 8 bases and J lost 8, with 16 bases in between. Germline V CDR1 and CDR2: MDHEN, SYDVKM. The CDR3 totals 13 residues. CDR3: CASGQGGWDEQFF. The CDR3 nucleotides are TGTGCCAGCGGACAGGGAGGGTGGGATGAGCAGTTCTTC.

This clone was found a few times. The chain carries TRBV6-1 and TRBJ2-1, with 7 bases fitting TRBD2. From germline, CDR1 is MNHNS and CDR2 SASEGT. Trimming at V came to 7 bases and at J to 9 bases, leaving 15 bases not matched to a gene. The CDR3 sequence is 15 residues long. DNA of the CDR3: TGTGCCAGCAACGAGGAGGTAGCGGGTCCCACTGAGCAGTTCTTC. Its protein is CASNEEVAGPTEQFF.

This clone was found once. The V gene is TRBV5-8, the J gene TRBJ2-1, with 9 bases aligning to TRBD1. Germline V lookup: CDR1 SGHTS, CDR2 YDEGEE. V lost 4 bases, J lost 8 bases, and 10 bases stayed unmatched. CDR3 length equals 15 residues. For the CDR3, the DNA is TGTGCCAGCAGCGCGGCCGGGACAGGGTGGGATGAGCAGTTCTTC. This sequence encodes CASSAAGTGWDEQFF.

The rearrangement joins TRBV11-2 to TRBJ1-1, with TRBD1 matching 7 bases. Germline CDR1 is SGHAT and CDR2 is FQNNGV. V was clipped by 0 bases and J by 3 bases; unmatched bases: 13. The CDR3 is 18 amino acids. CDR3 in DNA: TGTGCCAGCAGCTTAGAAACAGGGGCCCGCCCCAGATACACTGAAGCTTTCTTT. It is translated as CASSLETGARPRYTEAFF. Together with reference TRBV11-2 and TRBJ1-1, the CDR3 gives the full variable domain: EAGVAQSPRYKIIEKRQSVAFWCNPISGHATLYWYQQILGQGPKLLIQFQNNGVVDDSQLPKDRFSAERLKGVDSTLKIQPAKLEDSAVYLCASSLETGARPRYTEAFFGQGTRLTVV.

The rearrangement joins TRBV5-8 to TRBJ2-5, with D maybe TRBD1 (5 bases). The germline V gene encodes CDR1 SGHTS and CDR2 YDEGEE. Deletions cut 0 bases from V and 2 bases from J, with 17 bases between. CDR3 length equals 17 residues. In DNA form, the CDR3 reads TGTGCCAGCAGCTTGGGCTCAGGGAAGCCCAGACAAGAGACCCAGTACTTC. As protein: CASSLGSGKPRQETQYF.

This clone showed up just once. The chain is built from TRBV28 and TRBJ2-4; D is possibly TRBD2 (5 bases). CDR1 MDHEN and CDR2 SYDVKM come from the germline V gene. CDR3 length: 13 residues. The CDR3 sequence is CSGSSGLENIQYF. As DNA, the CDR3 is TGTTCCGGGTCTTCTGGACTGGAAAACATTCAGTACTTC.

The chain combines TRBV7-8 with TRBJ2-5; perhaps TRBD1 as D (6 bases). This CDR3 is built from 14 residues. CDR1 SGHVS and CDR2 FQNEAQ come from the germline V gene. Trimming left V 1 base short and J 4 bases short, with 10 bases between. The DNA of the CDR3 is TGTGCCAGCAGCTTAGGAATCAGGGGAGAGACCCAGTACTTC. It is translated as CASSLGIRGETQYF.